This entry concerns a single TCR beta chain. What it binds is not known. Profiled with immunoSEQ multiplex PCR; TCRdb holds only in-frame clones, not every one. The sample includes around 640,000 clones, roughly 96% of them seen just once. The data belong to a study of shared clonotypes between healthy human individuals. General study results and limits: Tissues were not sampled, only blood, and their repertoires likely differ.

Naive CD8 isolation took CD45RO-negative cells positively selected for CCR7 and excluded terminally differentiated effector memory CD45RA+ cells. Trimming removed 2 bases from V and 5 bases from J; junction bases left unmatched: 10. CDR3 length equals 16 residues. Germline CDR1 and CDR2: SGHRS and YFSETQ. The sequence was obtained from a woman between 25 and 40 years old in good health. Sequencing was performed on naive CD8+ T cells sorted from blood. The chain employs TRBV5-1 and TRBJ1-2, with 9 bases aligning to TRBD1. CDR3 region: CASSLTGTGNPYGYTF. CDR3 nucleotides: TGCGCCAGCAGCTTAACCGGGACAGGGAATCCTTATGGCTACACCTTC.